These T cell receptor beta chains were read from a single sample in a study of blood T cell repertoires in COVID-19. TCRdb keeps only in-frame clones here, not all; method: immunoSEQ multiplex PCR. Among about 300,000 clones listed, more than 70% were seen once. The specimen was peripheral blood. The source is a woman between 45 and 60 years old with acute or convalescent COVID-19. The CDR3 runs from the conserved cysteine through the conserved F or W. D genes are given only for firm matches. For some rows the clone size is stated as once, few or many, or as a class when expanded; others skip it.

abundance	d_gene	v_gene	j_gene	CDR3aa	CDR3nt
many	-	TRBV7-9	TRBJ1-1	CASRRPGTKDKGAFF	TGTGCCAGCAGACGCCCCGGGACAAAGGACAAGGGAGCTTTCTTT
-	TRBD1	TRBV5-1	TRBJ1-6	CASSRNIDRATSPLHF	TGCGCCAGCAGCAGGAATATCGACAGGGCTACTTCACCCCTCCACTTT
-	-	TRBV18	TRBJ2-7	CASSPRDSSYEQYF	TGTGCCAGCTCACCGCGGGACTCGTCCTACGAGCAGTACTTC
-	TRBD1	TRBV7-8	TRBJ1-2	CASSLASVTGVHGYTF	TGTGCCAGCAGCTTAGCGTCTGTGACAGGGGTCCATGGCTACACCTTC
-	-	TRBV5-1	TRBJ2-5	CASSLSHVRRTQETQYF	TGCGCCAGCAGCTTGAGTCACGTGAGGAGGACGCAAGAGACCCAGTACTTC
once	-	TRBV5-4	TRBJ2-2	CASSFSTVTGELFF	TGTGCCAGCAGCTTTTCTACCGTTACCGGGGAGCTGTTTTTT
-	TRBD2	TRBV18	TRBJ2-7	CASSSGLAGTYEQYF	TGTGCCAGCTCATCGGGACTAGCGGGTACCTACGAGCAGTACTTC
-	-	TRBV6-2/TRBV6-3	TRBJ2-3	CASSYSRRTSTDTQYF	TGTGCCAGCAGTTACTCGCGTAGGACTAGCACAGATACGCAGTATTTT
-	-	TRBV28	TRBJ2-7	CASNPGSYEQYF	TGTGCCAGCAATCCAGGATCCTACGAGCAGTACTTC
-	TRBD1	TRBV5-1	TRBJ2-5	CASSPPTGVQETQYF	TGCGCCAGCAGCCCTCCTACAGGGGTTCAAGAGACCCAGTACTTC
-	-	TRBV11-2	TRBJ2-7	CASSSNRLGGYEQYF	TGTGCCAGCAGCTCGAATCGTCTGGGGGGCTACGAGCAGTACTTC
-	-	TRBV9	TRBJ1-1	CASSVDTSLRPEAFF	TGTGCCAGCAGCGTGGACACGTCCCTAAGGCCTGAAGCTTTCTTT
-	TRBD1	TRBV9	TRBJ2-1	CASSVGDRGLVEQFF	TGTGCCAGCAGCGTGGGGGACAGGGGGCTCGTTGAGCAGTTCTTC
-	TRBD1	TRBV5-1	TRBJ1-5	CASSLGTGSHQPQHF	TGCGCCAGCAGCCTCGGGACAGGGAGTCATCAGCCCCAGCATTTT
-	TRBD1	TRBV7-6	TRBJ2-5	CASMTGQMETQYF	TGTGCCAGCATGACGGGACAGATGGAGACCCAGTACTTC
-	TRBD1	TRBV9	TRBJ2-7	CASSVAGQGSYEQYF	TGTGCCAGCAGCGTAGCGGGACAGGGTTCCTACGAGCAGTACTTC
few	-	TRBV7-3	TRBJ2-1	CASSRNDYGEQFF	TGTGCCAGCAGTCGTAATGACTACGGTGAGCAGTTCTTC
few	-	TRBV24-1	TRBJ1-2	CATSLGGGYTF	TGTGCCACATCATTGGGAGGTGGCTACACCTTC
-	-	TRBV3-1/TRBV3-2	TRBJ1-5	CASSQEGSNQPQHF	TGTGCCAGCAGCCAGGAGGGGAGCAATCAGCCCCAGCATTTT
-	-	TRBV3-1/TRBV3-2	TRBJ2-3	CASSQEGSAPQYF	TGTGCCAGCAGCCAAGAAGGTAGCGCGCCCCAGTATTTT
once	-	TRBV3-1/TRBV3-2	TRBJ1-1	CASSHTPDMNTEAFF	TGTGCCAGCAGCCATACCCCAGATATGAACACTGAAGCTTTCTTT
-	TRBD1	TRBV5-1	TRBJ2-7	CASSDPQGAYEQYF	TGCGCCAGCAGTGATCCGCAGGGGGCCTACGAGCAGTACTTC
-	-	TRBV2	TRBJ2-3	CASNPQGDTQYF	TGTGCCAGCAACCCACAGGGAGATACGCAGTATTTT
once	-	TRBV30	TRBJ2-1	CAWSVGTPSYNEQFF	TGTGCCTGGAGTGTTGGCACCCCCTCCTACAATGAGCAGTTCTTC
-	TRBD2	TRBV7-9	TRBJ2-3	CASRNLAGGGNTQYF	TGTGCCAGCCGAAATCTTGCGGGAGGCGGAAATACGCAGTATTTT
-	TRBD2	TRBV28	TRBJ2-7	CASSLLVGLAYEQYF	TGTGCCAGCAGTTTATTAGTGGGACTAGCTTACGAGCAGTACTTC
-	TRBD2	TRBV19	TRBJ2-1	CASSIRREGYNEQFF	TGTGCCAGTAGTATCCGGCGGGAGGGCTACAATGAGCAGTTCTTC
-	-	TRBV28	TRBJ1-1	CASILSRDYTEAFF	TGTGCCAGCATCCTCTCCAGGGATTACACTGAAGCTTTCTTT
-	-	TRBV11-3	TRBJ2-2	CASSPNTGELFF	TGTGCCAGCAGCCCTAACACCGGGGAGCTGTTTTTT
-	-	TRBV5-4	TRBJ1-2	CASSLAQGNFGGYTF	TGTGCCAGCAGCTTGGCACAGGGCAACTTCGGCGGCTACACCTTC
-	-	TRBV4-3	TRBJ2-3	CASSQGRHNQADTQYF	TGCGCCAGCAGCCAAGGCCGCCACAACCAGGCAGATACGCAGTATTTT
-	-	TRBV27	TRBJ2-7	CASSFAGKGTRYEQYF	TGTGCCAGCAGTTTCGCTGGTAAGGGGACACGCTACGAGCAGTACTTC
-	TRBD2	TRBV12-3/TRBV12-4	TRBJ2-7	CASSLRGGYEQYF	TGTGCCAGCAGTTTACGGGGGGGATACGAGCAGTACTTC
-	TRBD2	TRBV28	TRBJ2-5	CASSTGGEGLETQYF	TGTGCCAGCAGTACGGGGGGGGAGGGCTTAGAGACCCAGTACTTC
-	TRBD2	TRBV6-5	TRBJ2-7	CASKLAGGPEQYF	TGTGCCAGCAAACTAGCGGGAGGGCCCGAGCAGTACTTC
-	-	TRBV4-1	TRBJ2-2	CASSERTSLSGELFF	TGCGCCAGCAGCGAACGGACTTCCTTGTCCGGGGAGCTGTTTTTT
few	TRBD1	TRBV24-1	TRBJ1-3	CATSDRDRGGNTIYF	TGTGCCACCAGTGATCGAGACAGGGGCGGAAACACCATATATTTT
-	TRBD2	TRBV5-1	TRBJ2-7	CASSLALAGASYEQYF	TGCGCCAGCAGCTTGGCGCTAGCGGGAGCCTCCTACGAGCAGTACTTC
-	TRBD1	TRBV28	TRBJ1-5	CASSLGQVRNQPQHF	TGTGCCAGCAGCCTTGGACAGGTCCGCAATCAGCCCCAGCATTTT
-	TRBD1	TRBV2	TRBJ1-5	CASTLRTGGDQPQHF	TGTGCCAGCACCCTAAGGACAGGGGGAGATCAGCCCCAGCATTTT
few	-	TRBV11-2	TRBJ1-5	CASSFTDGQPQHF	TGTGCCAGCAGCTTTACCGACGGGCAGCCCCAGCATTTT
-	TRBD1	TRBV27	TRBJ1-1	CASTTPGQGRTEAFF	TGTGCCAGCACTACTCCGGGACAGGGTCGCACCGAAGCTTTCTTT
-	TRBD1	TRBV6-5	TRBJ1-6	CASGRDSYNSPLHF	TGTGCCAGCGGCCGGGACAGTTATAATTCACCCCTCCACTTT
-	TRBD1	TRBV28	TRBJ1-1	CASSLYGRGDRGGDEAFF	TGTGCCAGCAGTTTATATGGGAGGGGGGACAGGGGAGGCGATGAAGCTTTCTTT
once	-	TRBV7-2	TRBJ1-2	CASSLGRDYGYTF	TGTGCCAGCAGCTTAGGCAGGGATTATGGCTACACCTTC
-	-	TRBV7-3	TRBJ2-3	CASSPRLTTDTQYF	TGTGCCAGCAGCCCCCGACTAACCACAGATACGCAGTATTTT
-	TRBD1	TRBV6-4	TRBJ2-2	CASAWDRESTGELFF	TGTGCCAGCGCCTGGGACAGGGAAAGCACCGGGGAGCTGTTTTTT
-	-	TRBV9	TRBJ2-3	CASSLDYTDTQYF	TGTGCCAGCAGCCTCGACTACACAGATACGCAGTATTTT
few	TRBD1	TRBV6-4	TRBJ1-1	CASSDGTGREAFF	TGTGCCAGCAGTGACGGGACAGGCCGTGAAGCTTTCTTT
-	TRBD1	TRBV28	TRBJ1-1	CASSLTGGWAEAFF	TGTGCCAGCAGTCTTACAGGGGGCTGGGCTGAAGCTTTCTTT
-	TRBD1	TRBV12-5	TRBJ1-3	CASGLPRGSGNTIYF	TGTGCTAGTGGTTTGCCCAGGGGGTCTGGAAACACCATATATTTT
-	TRBD1	TRBV7-3	TRBJ2-7	CASSLDRASEQYF	TGTGCCAGCAGCTTAGACAGGGCAAGCGAGCAGTACTTC